This T cell receptor (beta chain) was obtained from a study of OX40 agonist ivuxolimab in advanced cancers. Study-level results: Some nonresponders also had low normalized T-cell clonal expansion.

The method was immunoSEQ multiplex PCR; TCRdb's version includes in-frame clones alone and lacks a portion of them. The table records around 65,000 clones, 80% to 95% of them present only once. With autoimmune disease history or systemic immunosuppression, patients were excluded. This CDR3 has 12 residues. The germline gives CDR1 SQVTM, CDR2 ANQGSEA. V was trimmed by 6 bases and J by 2 bases, leaving 11 bases between them. Note on this clone: Its antigen is unknown.

The specimen comprised CD4+ or CD8+ T cells sorted from blood, sampled in a trial of the OX40 agonist ivuxolimab. This receptor was obtained from an adult with an advanced solid tumor such as melanoma, head and neck, liver or kidney cancer. The gene calls are TRBV29-1 and TRBJ2-7, with a possible D match to TRBD1 (6 bases). The DNA for the CDR3 is TGCAGCGTCGGGGACAACACCTACGAGCAGTACTTC. Amino acids: CSVGDNTYEQYF.